This TCR beta chain derives from a study of graft-versus-host responses after intestinal transplantation (dated by TCRdb to about 2021). For the study in its entirety: The transplants that recipients got were multivisceral, liver-intestinal, or isolated intestinal. Anti-thymocyte globulin induction was given to all recipients, followed by maintenance tacrolimus and steroids for around three years. Graft-versus-host and host-versus-graft alloreactive T cell clones were tracked in the graft, circulation and bone marrow after intestinal transplantation using bulk TCR-beta CDR3 sequencing. Alloreactive clones were identified by sequencing pre-transplant mixed lymphocyte reaction products and comparing these products with unstimulated pre-transplant donor and recipient T cells. Of the roughly 25 intestinal transplant recipients enrolled in the cohort, one of whom was a retransplant, a few patients without pretransplant specimens were excluded. A peak of at least 4% donor T cells among recipient peripheral blood mononuclear cells was the definition used for donor T cell macrochimerism. Instead of going to the commercial service, samples from three later patients were sequenced in-house on an Illumina MiSeq and processed with MiXCR. Study-level results and caveats: The relatively low number and heterogeneity of intestinal transplant patients limited the conclusions. Patients with donor T cell macrochimerism had high GvH to HvG T cell clonal ratios in their allografts. Early after transplant, peak levels of circulating GvH clones were associated with declines in HvG clones. GvH clones were found in recipient bone marrow, and some of the GvH clones appeared earlier in ileal mucosa or blood, which is consistent with an intestinal mucosal origin.

Regarding this clone: Base quality data are lacking; no much larger clone is found one base away.

The library was prepared using the immunoSEQ multiplex PCR assay. For most patients, genomic DNA was isolated with the Qiagen DNeasy Blood and Tissue Kit and sent frozen to Adaptive Biotechnologies for TCR sequencing. For most patients, high-throughput TCR-beta CDR3 sequencing of genomic DNA was performed by Adaptive Biotechnologies. In the source study's methods: Adaptive's ImmunoSEQ software was the source of the TCR sequencing data for about 18 patients, while a few other patients were processed with MiXCR and VDJtools. CD4 versus CD8 sorting errors were corrected by removing sequences found in both subsets at a frequency ratio below 5:1. Because the origin of CDR3 nucleotide sequences shared between donor and recipient could not be assigned, those sequences were removed. To count as alloreactive, a clone needed at least 2-fold expansion over unstimulated cells and a minimum CFSE-low frequency of 0.002% (template counts) or 0.001% (read counts). Clones detected in sequenced pre-transplant spleen, lymph node, or MLR CFSE-low populations of the donor or recipient were defined as mappable. Cumulative frequency of alloreactive clones was calculated as a percentage of all sequences weighted by copy number. The clones in this table, taken by TCRdb from immuneACCESS, are in-frame only. Not every clone is retained; where verified, under half of the shortfall comes from an unresolved V gene, and the cause of the rest is unknown. V and J calls and clone size are copied from that table; D and trimming were computed from the DNA. Here the sample has 7,500 or so clones; roughly 24% occur a single time. The leading ten clones occupy roughly 4.3% of the sample.

In light of the paper, this sample's time point label describes: cells obtained before transplantation from donor or recipient. In mixed lymphocyte reactions, approximately 200,000 CFSE-labeled pre-transplant responders were plated with approximately 200,000 irradiated violet-dye-labeled stimulators and cultured for around 6 days. Proliferating CD3+CD4+CFSE-low and CD3+CD8+CFSE-low responder cells were FACS-sorted on a BD Influx sorter after the mixed lymphocyte reaction. The CDR3, from cysteine to phenylalanine, totals 15 residues. Left in the record is the CDR3 DNA by itself, 45 bases read in frame from the first base. V is cut back by 3 bases and J by 3 bases, with 2 bases in the junction unmatched. The germline V gene specifies SGHTA as CDR1 and FQGTGA as CDR2.

The chain is made from TRBV7-3 and TRBJ2-1, with 10 central nucleotides matching TRBD1. The source of this sequence is a human patient who was an organ donor for intestinal transplantation. The sample here was alloreactive CD4+ T cells from a mixed lymphocyte reaction culture, taken before transplantation. Sample cell subset or site, as interpreted from the label and publication: CFSE-low proliferating T cells sorted from roughly 6-day pre-transplant mixed lymphocyte reaction (GvH or HvG direction). This receptor carries the CDR3 CASSFGQGGYNEQFF. The DNA is as follows: TGTGCCAGCAGCTTTGGACAGGGGGGCTACAATGAGCAGTTCTTC.